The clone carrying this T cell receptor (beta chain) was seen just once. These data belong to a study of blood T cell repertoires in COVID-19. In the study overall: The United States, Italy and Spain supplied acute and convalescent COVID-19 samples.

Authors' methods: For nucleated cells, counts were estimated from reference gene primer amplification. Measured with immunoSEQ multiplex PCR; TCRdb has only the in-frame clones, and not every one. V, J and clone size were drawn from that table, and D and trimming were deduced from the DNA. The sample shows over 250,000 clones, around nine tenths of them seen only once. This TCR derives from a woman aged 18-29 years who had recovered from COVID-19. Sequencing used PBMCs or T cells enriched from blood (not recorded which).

CDR3 protein: CASSPQRGTSTDTQYF. The CDR3 nucleotides are TGTGCCAGCTCACCTCAGCGGGGCACTAGCACAGATACGCAGTATTTT. The chain employs TRBV18 and TRBJ2-3, with 7 bases fitting TRBD2. The CDR3 is 16 residues long. From germline, CDR1 is KGHSH and CDR2 LQKENI. V lost 3 bases and J lost 0; bases outside the gene matches: 6.